The 21 T cell receptor beta chains presented below share a single source sample, sequenced in a study of shared clonotypes between healthy human individuals. Using immunoSEQ multiplex PCR, the repertoire was profiled, and TCRdb retains in-frame clones only, with some absent. The sample contains 400,000 to 500,000 clones, roughly four fifths of which appear only once. Sequencing was carried out using PBMCs. These receptors all come from a woman aged 40 to 49 in good health. Some clones in this sample may be carry-over from other donors' samples.

The chain has TRBV19 and TRBJ2-1; D is tentatively TRBD1 or TRBD2 (5 bases each). Trimming took off 7 bases at V and 6 bases at J, with 10 bases between the two ends. The length of the CDR3 is 12 residues. CDR1 is LNHDA and CDR2 is SQIVND in the germline V gene (reference sequence). CDR3 sequence (DNA): TGTGCCAGTACGTGGGGGTCCAATGAGCAGTTCTTC. Protein: CASTWGSNEQFF. Filled out from reference TRBV19 and TRBJ2-1, the complete variable domain reads DGGITQSPKYLFRKEGQNVTLSCEQNLNHDAMYWYRQDPGQGLRLIYYSQIVNDFQKGDIAEGYSVSREKKESFPLTVTSAQKNPTAFYLCASTWGSNEQFFGPGTRLTVL.

V gene TRBV4-1 combines with J gene TRBJ1-1; D gene unclear. Germline-derived CDR1 and CDR2 are MGHRA and YSYEKL. The CDR3 is made up of 13 amino acids. Trimming removed 1 base at V and 6 bases at J, with 9 bases between. The CDR3 region is CASSQVGSPEAFF. As DNA, the CDR3 is TGCGCCAGCAGCCAAGTGGGGTCCCCTGAAGCTTTCTTT.

This clone was counted a few times. DNA of the CDR3: TGTGCCAGTAGTACGCAGGTCCAAGAGACCCAGTACTTC. The encoded protein is CASSTQVQETQYF. The chain is built from TRBV19 and TRBJ2-5, with D unclear. The germline V gene encodes CDR1 LNHDA and CDR2 SQIVND (reference sequence). The CDR3 is 13 residues long. V dropped 4 bases and J dropped 1 base, with 7 bases sitting between them.

The table lists this clone with many counts. The V call is TRBV5-1, the J call TRBJ1-1; 8 nucleotides match TRBD1. J gave up 5 bases and V 1 base, and 7 bases lay outside the gene matches. The CDR3 extends over 15 amino acids. Germline CDR1 and CDR2: SGHRS and YFSETQ. CDR3 nucleotide sequence: TGCGCCAGCAGCTTGTCCTCAGGGGGCAGGACTGAAGCTTTCTTT. Amino acid sequence: CASSLSSGGRTEAFF.

The genes are TRBV4-2 and TRBJ2-1; no reliable D call. Trimming took off 0 bases at V and 3 bases at J, with 12 bases between the two ends. Germline loops: CDR1 LGHNA, CDR2 YNFKEQ. CDR3 length: 16 residues. The CDR3 here is CASSQDSGGGYNEQFF. CDR3 bases: TGTGCCAGCAGCCAAGATTCGGGTGGTGGCTACAATGAGCAGTTCTTC.

This clone was counted a few times. V usage is TRBV19 and J usage is TRBJ2-7; TRBD2 agrees at 8 bases. Germline V CDR1 and CDR2: LNHDA, SQIVND (reference sequence). The length of the CDR3 is 14 residues. V gave up 6 bases and J gave up 2 bases; unmatched junction bases: 6. The CDR3 loop reads CASRSSGGAYEQYF. DNA of the CDR3: TGTGCCAGTAGGTCAAGCGGGGGAGCCTACGAGCAGTACTTC.

This chain joins TRBV28 and TRBJ1-2, with TRBD1 as a possible D gene (6 bases). Germline V gene sequence: CDR1 MDHEN, CDR2 SYDVKM. The V and J ends lost 11 bases and 1 base respectively, with 20 bases between them. This CDR3 is 15 amino acids long. The CDR3 spells CACYRAAGINYGYTF. The CDR3 DNA is TGTGCCTGCTACAGGGCGGCCGGCATTAACTATGGCTACACCTTC.

The chain carries TRBV7-8 and TRBJ1-5; the D is unclear. Germline loops: CDR1 SGHVS, CDR2 FQNEAQ. V shed 1 base and J shed 4 bases, with 17 bases lying between them. CDR3 length equals 17 residues. CDR3 residues: CASSLGRGSLANQPQHF. The CDR3 DNA follows: TGTGCCAGCAGCTTAGGACGGGGTTCCCTAGCAAATCAGCCCCAGCATTTT.

About this clone: This specimen includes other DNA sequences encoding the same CDR3. The gene calls are TRBV5-1 and TRBJ1-2; 7 positions match TRBD1. From germline, CDR1 is SGHRS and CDR2 YFSETQ. CDR3 length equals 13 residues. V was clipped by 7 bases and J by 2 bases; unmatched bases: 5. CDR3 in amino acids: CASRQGFNYGYTF. CDR3 in DNA: TGCGCCAGCCGACAGGGTTTCAACTATGGCTACACCTTC.

This sequence joins TRBV7-2 and TRBJ2-1; a weak D match, TRBD1 (6 bases). With 5 bases removed from V and 3 bases from J, the gap between germline ends came to 8 bases. CDR1 SGHTA and CDR2 FQGNSA come from the germline V gene. The CDR3 loop spans 13 amino acids. CDR3 in amino acids: CASSRQVYNEQFF. In nucleotides, the CDR3 is TGTGCCAGCAGCAGACAGGTCTACAATGAGCAGTTCTTC.

V is TRBV30 and J is TRBJ1-1, with D possibly TRBD1 on 6 matching bases. This CDR3 has 14 amino acids. In germline, CDR1 is GTSNPN, CDR2 SVGIG (reference sequence). V dropped 4 bases and J dropped 2 bases, with 14 bases sitting between them. The CDR3 nucleotides read TGTGCCTGGACCCCCACAGGGTACAACACTGAAGCTTTCTTT. As protein: CAWTPTGYNTEAFF.

The rearrangement uses TRBV6-1 and TRBJ2-7; 7 nucleotides align to TRBD2. V was clipped by 1 base and J by 0 bases; unmatched bases: 3. This CDR3 has 15 amino acids. Per the germline V gene, CDR1 is MNHNS and CDR2 is SASEGT. The CDR3 region is CASSEGLAFSYEQYF. CDR3 sequence (DNA): TGTGCCAGCAGTGAAGGACTAGCCTTCTCCTACGAGCAGTACTTC.

This clone has only one observation. Since a much larger clone is just one base distant, this may be a read error. The chain links TRBV2 to TRBJ1-5; maybe TRBD1 (5 bases). CDR3 length equals 16 residues. Germline assignment: CDR1 SNHLY and CDR2 FYNNEI. V was clipped by 4 bases and J by 2 bases, with 15 bases between them. The CDR3 DNA follows: TGTGCCAGCAGTGGTCCCAGGGTGAATGGCAATCAGCCCCAGCATTTT. Its translation: CASSGPRVNGNQPQHF.

The chain links TRBV6-5 to TRBJ1-4; tentative D call: TRBD1 (6 bases). Germline V gene sequence: CDR1 MNHEY, CDR2 SVGAGI. The CDR3 loop spans 15 amino acids. Trimming stripped 2 bases from V and 5 bases from J, with 12 bases between. The CDR3 sequence is CASSYADSLNEKLFF. For the CDR3, the DNA is TGTGCCAGCAGTTACGCGGACAGCCTCAATGAAAAACTGTTTTTT.

There are a few counts of this clone. This likely came from a read error, as a far larger clone is one base away. The chain has TRBV2 and TRBJ2-7, with TRBD2 identical over 11 bases. Germline V CDR1 and CDR2: SNHLY, FYNNEI. The length of the CDR3 is 15 residues. The V segment lost 10 bases and the J segment 2 bases; nucleotides outside the gene matches: 10. The DNA for the CDR3 is TGTGCCACACCCGGGGCTAGCGGGAGGCCCTACGAGCAGTACTTC. It yields the protein CATPGASGRPYEQYF.

CDR3 region: CASSLFSAGGNEGELFF. CDR3 in DNA: TGCGCCAGCAGCTTGTTTTCGGCAGGGGGAAATGAAGGGGAGCTGTTTTTT. The V gene is TRBV5-1, the J gene TRBJ2-2, with TRBD1 matching over 7 bases. The trim removed 1 base at V and 8 bases at J, leaving 14 bases unmatched. This CDR3 is built from 17 residues. Germline lookup yields CDR1 SGHRS and CDR2 YFSETQ.

This clone was seen more than once but under ten times. The chain employs TRBV5-1 and TRBJ1-1, with D possibly TRBD1 on 5 matching bases. The ends were cut back, 2 bases at V and 2 bases at J, with 13 bases in the middle. The CDR3 is 15 amino acids. The germline gives CDR1 SGHRS, CDR2 YFSETQ. The CDR3 region is CASSFGAGFNTEAFF. The CDR3 region has the DNA TGCGCCAGCAGCTTCGGGGCAGGGTTTAACACTGAAGCTTTCTTT.

This clone appeared a few times. This likely stems from a read error, as it lies one base from a far larger clone. The V and J genes are TRBV20-1 and TRBJ2-4; D possibly matches TRBD1 or TRBD2 (5 bases each). CDR3 length: 11 residues. Trimming cost V 6 bases and J 12 bases, with 15 bases left between them. Germline CDR1 is DFQATT and CDR2 is SNEGSKA (reference sequence). The CDR3 protein is CSARSGTSQYF. The CDR3 DNA reads TGCAGTGCCAGGTCCGGGACCAGTCAGTACTTC.

V usage is TRBV5-1 and J usage is TRBJ2-3; 12 nucleotides align to TRBD2. The V gene's germline CDR1 is SGHRS and CDR2 YFSETQ. J was trimmed by 2 bases and V by 4 bases; bases with no gene match: 5. The CDR3 totals 16 residues. The CDR3 DNA reads as TGCGCCAGCAGCACCGGACTAGCGGGAATCACAGATACGCAGTATTTT. Protein sequence: CASSTGLAGITDTQYF.

The chain recombines TRBV7-3 with TRBJ1-2; 9 bases fit TRBD1. Germline assignment: CDR1 SGHTA and CDR2 FQGTGA. The CDR3 runs to 15 residues. J was trimmed by 1 base and V by 4 bases; bases with no gene match: 4. The CDR3 region is CASSSPGQGNYGYTF. CDR3 coding DNA: TGTGCCAGCAGCTCCCCGGGACAGGGTAACTATGGCTACACCTTC.

This chain joins TRBV7-9 and TRBJ1-1; D call uncertain. This CDR3 spans 13 amino acids. Germline V gene sequence: CDR1 SEHNR, CDR2 FQNEAQ (reference sequence). V was shortened by 0 bases and J by 4 bases, with 6 bases between the two germline ends. The CDR3 sequence: CASSLAPGTEAFF. CDR3 coding DNA: TGTGCCAGCAGCTTAGCGCCGGGCACTGAAGCTTTCTTT.